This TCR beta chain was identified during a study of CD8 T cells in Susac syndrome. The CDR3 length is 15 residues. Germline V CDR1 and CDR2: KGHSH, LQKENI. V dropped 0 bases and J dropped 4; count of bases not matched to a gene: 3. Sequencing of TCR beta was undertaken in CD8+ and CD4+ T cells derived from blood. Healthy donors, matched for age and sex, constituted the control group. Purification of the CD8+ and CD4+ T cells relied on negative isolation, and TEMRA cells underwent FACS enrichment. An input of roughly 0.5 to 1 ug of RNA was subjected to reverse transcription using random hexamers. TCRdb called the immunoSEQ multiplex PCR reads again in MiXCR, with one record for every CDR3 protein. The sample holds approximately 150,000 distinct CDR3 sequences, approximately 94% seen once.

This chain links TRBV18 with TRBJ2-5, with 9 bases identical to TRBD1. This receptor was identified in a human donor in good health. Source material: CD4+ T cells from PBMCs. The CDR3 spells CASSPPVGQGETQYF. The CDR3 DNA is TGTGCCAGCTCACCACCGGTGGGACAGGGAGAGACCCAGTACTTC.